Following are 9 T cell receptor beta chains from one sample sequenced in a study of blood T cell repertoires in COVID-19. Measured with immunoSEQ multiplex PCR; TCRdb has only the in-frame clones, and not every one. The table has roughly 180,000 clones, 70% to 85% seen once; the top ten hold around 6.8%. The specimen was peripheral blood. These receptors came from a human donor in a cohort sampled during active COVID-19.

The DNA for the CDR3 is TGTGCCAGCAGCTTGGGGGACTTTTCCTACAATGAGCAGTTCTTC. It is translated as CASSLGDFSYNEQFF. The V and J genes are TRBV13 and TRBJ2-1; D perhaps matches TRBD2 (6 bases). The CDR3 totals 15 residues. In germline, CDR1 is PRHDT, CDR2 FYEKMQ (reference sequence). V was trimmed by 3 bases and J by 1 base, leaving 10 bases between them.

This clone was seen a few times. The CDR3 nucleotides are TGTGCCAGCAGCTTAAGCGGGGGAATCTACAATGAGCAGTTCTTC. This codes for CASSLSGGIYNEQFF. V gene TRBV7-6 combines with J gene TRBJ2-1; 8 bases agree with TRBD2. J lost 3 bases, V lost 2 bases, and 3 bases had no gene match. In germline, CDR1 is SGHVS, CDR2 FNYEAQ. CDR3 length equals 15 residues.

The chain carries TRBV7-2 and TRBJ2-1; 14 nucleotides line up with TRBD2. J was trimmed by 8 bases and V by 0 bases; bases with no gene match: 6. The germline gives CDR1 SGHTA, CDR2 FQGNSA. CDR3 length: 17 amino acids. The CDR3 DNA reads TGTGCCAGCAGCTTAGCCCCGGGACTAGCGGGGGAGGATGAGCAGTTCTTC. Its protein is CASSLAPGLAGEDEQFF.

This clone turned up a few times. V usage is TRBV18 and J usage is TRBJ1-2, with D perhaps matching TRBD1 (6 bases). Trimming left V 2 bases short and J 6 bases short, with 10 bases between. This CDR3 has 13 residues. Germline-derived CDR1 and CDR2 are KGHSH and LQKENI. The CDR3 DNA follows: TGTGCCAGCTCACCAAGGGCAGGGGATGGCTACACCTTC. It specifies CASSPRAGDGYTF.

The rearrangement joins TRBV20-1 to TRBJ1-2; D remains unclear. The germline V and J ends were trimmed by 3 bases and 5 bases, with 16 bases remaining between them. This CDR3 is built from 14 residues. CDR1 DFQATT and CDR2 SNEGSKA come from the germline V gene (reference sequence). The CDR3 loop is CSASSAPGGYGYTF. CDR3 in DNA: TGCAGTGCTAGTAGTGCCCCCGGAGGGTATGGCTACACCTTC.

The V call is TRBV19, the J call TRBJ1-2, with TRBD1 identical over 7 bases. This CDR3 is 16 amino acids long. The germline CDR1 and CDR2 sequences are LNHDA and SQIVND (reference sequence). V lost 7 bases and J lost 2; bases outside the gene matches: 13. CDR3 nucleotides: TGTGCCAGTACTGGGGACAGCTTCCCTCCCAACTATGGCTACACCTTC. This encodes CASTGDSFPPNYGYTF.

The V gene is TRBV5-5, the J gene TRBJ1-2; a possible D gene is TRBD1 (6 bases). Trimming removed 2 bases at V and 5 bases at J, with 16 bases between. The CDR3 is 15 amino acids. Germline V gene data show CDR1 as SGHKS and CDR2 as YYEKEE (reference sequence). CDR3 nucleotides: TGTGCCAGCAGCTTTTCAGGGGAGTTAGGGTATGGCTACACCTTC. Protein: CASSFSGELGYGYTF.

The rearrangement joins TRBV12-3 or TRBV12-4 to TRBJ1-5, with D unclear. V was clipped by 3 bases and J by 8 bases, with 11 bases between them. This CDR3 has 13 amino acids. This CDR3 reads CASSLRAAEPQHF. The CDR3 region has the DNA TGTGCCAGCAGTTTGCGGGCGGCGGAGCCCCAGCATTTT.

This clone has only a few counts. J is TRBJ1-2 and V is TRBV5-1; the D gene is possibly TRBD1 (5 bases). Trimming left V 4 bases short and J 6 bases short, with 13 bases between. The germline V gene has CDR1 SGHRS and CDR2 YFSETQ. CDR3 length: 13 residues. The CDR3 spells CASSRGGGDGYTF. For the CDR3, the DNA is TGCGCCAGCAGCAGGGGAGGAGGGGATGGCTACACCTTC.